This T cell receptor (beta chain) was sequenced in a study of blood T cells in healthy people across ages. The V gene lost 1 base and the J gene lost 2 bases, with 10 bases spanning the gap. CDR3 size: 15 residues. Germline CDR1 SGHTA, CDR2 FQGNSA. Sample-barcoded 5' priming and a J-beta primer mix drove a second PCR of about 7 to 11 cycles. TCRdb itself ran the 5' RACE reads through MiXCR, one entry per CDR3 protein. The table has fewer than 750,000 distinct CDR3 sequences, around 50% seen once; the top ten hold about 22%. The sequenced material came from blood. This TCR came from a man older than 75 in good health. The rearrangement uses TRBV7-2 and TRBJ2-3, with D hard to call. The CDR3 nucleotides read TGTGCCAGCAGCTTAGATGGAAGACCCACAGATACGCAGTATTTT. Residues: CASSLDGRPTDTQYF.